The clone carrying this T cell receptor (beta chain) came up a few times. What it recognizes is unknown. Template-switching 5'RACE yielded the TCR cDNA; a universal primer site and UMIs were added in the process. TCRdb passed the 5' RACE reads through MiXCR, listing each CDR3 protein once. The data contain about 400,000 distinct CDR3 sequences, roughly 6.1% of them singletons. This record comes from a study of T cells after yellow fever vaccination. Study-wide background: Fractions of low cell number were prepared using SMART-Seq v4 Ultra Low Input. General observations from the study: Secondary responses were weaker yet peaked faster, day 5 versus 15.

This sequence was found in a man younger than 45 who received the YFV17D yellow fever vaccine. The sample was PBMCs, taken 5 days after the yellow fever booster vaccination.

The CDR3 spells CASSWRTGELFF. Here the CDR3 DNA reads TGTGCCAGCAGCTGGAGGACCGGGGAGCTGTTTTTT. The V gene is TRBV27, the J gene TRBJ2-2; D perhaps matches TRBD2 (5 bases). Germline values: CDR1 MNHEY, CDR2 SMNVEV (reference sequence). V gave up 6 bases and J gave up 5 bases, with 7 bases separating them. This CDR3 comprises 12 residues.